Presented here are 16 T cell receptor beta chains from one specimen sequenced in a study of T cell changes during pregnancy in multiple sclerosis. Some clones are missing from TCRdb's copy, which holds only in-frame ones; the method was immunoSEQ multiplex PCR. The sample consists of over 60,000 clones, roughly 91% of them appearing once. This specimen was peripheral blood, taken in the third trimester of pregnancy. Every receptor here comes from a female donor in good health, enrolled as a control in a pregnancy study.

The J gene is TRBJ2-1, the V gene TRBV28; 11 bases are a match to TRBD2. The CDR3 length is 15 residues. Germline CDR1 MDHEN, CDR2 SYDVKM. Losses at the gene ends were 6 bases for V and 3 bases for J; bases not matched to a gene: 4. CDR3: CASRGLAEFYNEQFF. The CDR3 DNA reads TGTGCCAGCAGGGGACTAGCGGAATTCTACAATGAGCAGTTCTTC.

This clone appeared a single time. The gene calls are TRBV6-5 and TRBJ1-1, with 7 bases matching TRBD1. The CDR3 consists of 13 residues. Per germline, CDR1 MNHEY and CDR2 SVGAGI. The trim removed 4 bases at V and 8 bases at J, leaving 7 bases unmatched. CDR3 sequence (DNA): TGTGCCAGCAGTTCGACAGGGCTTGGGGAAGCTTTCTTT. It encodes CASSSTGLGEAFF.

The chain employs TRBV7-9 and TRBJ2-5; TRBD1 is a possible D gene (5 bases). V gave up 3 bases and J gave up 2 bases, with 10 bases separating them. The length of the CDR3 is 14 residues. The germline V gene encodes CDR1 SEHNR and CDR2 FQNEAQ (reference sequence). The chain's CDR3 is CASSFFSGQETQYF. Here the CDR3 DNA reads TGTGCCAGCAGCTTTTTTTCAGGGCAAGAGACCCAGTACTTC.

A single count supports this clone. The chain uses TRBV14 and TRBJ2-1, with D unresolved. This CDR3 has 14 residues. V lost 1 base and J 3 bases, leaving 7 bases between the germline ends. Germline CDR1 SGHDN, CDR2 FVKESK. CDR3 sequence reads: CASSQVGLYNEQFF. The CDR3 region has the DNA TGTGCCAGCAGCCAAGTGGGCCTCTACAATGAGCAGTTCTTC.

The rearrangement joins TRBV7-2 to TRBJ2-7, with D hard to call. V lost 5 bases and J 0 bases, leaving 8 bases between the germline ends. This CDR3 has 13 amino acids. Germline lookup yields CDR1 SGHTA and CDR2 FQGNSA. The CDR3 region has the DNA TGTGCCAGCAGCAACCGACTCTCCTACGAGCAGTACTTC. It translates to CASSNRLSYEQYF.

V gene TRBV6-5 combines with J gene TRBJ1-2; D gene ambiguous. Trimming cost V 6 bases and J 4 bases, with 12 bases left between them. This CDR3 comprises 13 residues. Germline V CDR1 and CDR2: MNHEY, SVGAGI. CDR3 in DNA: TGTGCCAGCAGCCGCGGGGTCCTCTATGGCTACACCTTC. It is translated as CASSRGVLYGYTF.

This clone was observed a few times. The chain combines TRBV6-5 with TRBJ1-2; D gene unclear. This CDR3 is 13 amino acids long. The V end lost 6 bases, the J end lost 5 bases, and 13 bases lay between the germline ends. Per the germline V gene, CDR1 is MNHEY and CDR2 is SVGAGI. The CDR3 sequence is CASRSDGDYGYTF. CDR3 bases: TGTGCCAGCAGGTCGGACGGGGATTATGGCTACACCTTC.

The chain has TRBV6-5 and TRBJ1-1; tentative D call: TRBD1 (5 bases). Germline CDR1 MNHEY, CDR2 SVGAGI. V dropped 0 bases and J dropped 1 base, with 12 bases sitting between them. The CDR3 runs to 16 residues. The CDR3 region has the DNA TGTGCCAGCAGTTACTCCAAAGGGGCCGGGAACACTGAAGCTTTCTTT. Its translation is CASSYSKGAGNTEAFF.

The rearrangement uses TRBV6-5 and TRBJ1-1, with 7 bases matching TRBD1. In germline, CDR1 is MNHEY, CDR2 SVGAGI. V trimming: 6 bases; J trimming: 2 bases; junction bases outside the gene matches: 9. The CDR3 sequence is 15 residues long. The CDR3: CASRPGTASNTEAFF. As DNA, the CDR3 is TGTGCCAGCAGGCCCGGGACAGCCAGCAACACTGAAGCTTTCTTT.

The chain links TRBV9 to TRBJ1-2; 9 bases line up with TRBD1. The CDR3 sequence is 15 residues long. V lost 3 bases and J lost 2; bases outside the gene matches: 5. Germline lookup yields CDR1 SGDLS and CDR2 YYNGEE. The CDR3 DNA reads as TGTGCCAGCAGCGCAGGACAGGGGCGCAACTATGGCTACACCTTC. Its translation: CASSAGQGRNYGYTF.

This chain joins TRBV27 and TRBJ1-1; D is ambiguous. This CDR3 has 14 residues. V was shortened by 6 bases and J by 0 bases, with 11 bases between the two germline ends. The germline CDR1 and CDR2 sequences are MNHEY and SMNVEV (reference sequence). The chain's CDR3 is CASRLSGLNTEAFF. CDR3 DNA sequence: TGTGCCAGCAGACTTTCAGGCCTGAACACTGAAGCTTTCTTT.

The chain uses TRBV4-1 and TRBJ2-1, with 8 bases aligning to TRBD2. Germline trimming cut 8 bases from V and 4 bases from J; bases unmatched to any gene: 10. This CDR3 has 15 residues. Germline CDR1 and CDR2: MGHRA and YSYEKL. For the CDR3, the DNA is TGCGCCAGCGGAGAGCTAGCGGGCCTTTACAATGAGCAGTTCTTC. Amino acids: CASGELAGLYNEQFF.

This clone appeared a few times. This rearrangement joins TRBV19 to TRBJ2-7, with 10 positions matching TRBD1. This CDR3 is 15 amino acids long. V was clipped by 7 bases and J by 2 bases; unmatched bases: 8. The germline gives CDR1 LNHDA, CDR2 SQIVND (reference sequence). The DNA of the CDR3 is TGTGCCAGTATGTCTCCGGGACAGGGGACCTACGAGCAGTACTTC. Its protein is CASMSPGQGTYEQYF.

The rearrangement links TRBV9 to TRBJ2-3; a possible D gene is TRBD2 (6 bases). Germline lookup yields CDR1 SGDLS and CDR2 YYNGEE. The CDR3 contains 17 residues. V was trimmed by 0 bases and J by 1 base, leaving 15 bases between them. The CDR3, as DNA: TGTGCCAGCAGCGTAGCCCCGCCGGGACTCGGCACAGATACGCAGTATTTT. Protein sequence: CASSVAPPGLGTDTQYF.

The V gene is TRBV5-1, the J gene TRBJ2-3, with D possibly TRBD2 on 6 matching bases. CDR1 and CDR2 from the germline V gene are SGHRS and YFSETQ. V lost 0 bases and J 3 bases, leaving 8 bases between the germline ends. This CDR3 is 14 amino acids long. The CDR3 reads CASSLAGRTDTQYF. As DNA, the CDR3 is TGCGCCAGCAGCTTGGCAGGGAGGACAGATACGCAGTATTTT.

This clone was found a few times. The CDR3 DNA is TGTGCCAGCAGTCACTTTGATGGGCCATCCTACGAGCAGTACTTC. Amino acid sequence: CASSHFDGPSYEQYF. This chain joins TRBV6-5 and TRBJ2-7; the D is unclear. The CDR3 runs to 15 residues. CDR1 and CDR2 (germline): MNHEY, SVGAGI. Trimming took off 5 bases at V and 1 base at J, with 15 bases between the two ends.